These 18 T cell receptor beta chains came from one sample sequenced in a study of shared clonotypes between healthy human individuals (dated by TCRdb to 2020 to 2021). Receptors were amplified or captured by the immunoSEQ multiplex PCR assay. TCRdb stores this immuneACCESS table with in-frame sequences only. Part of the clones is absent; in the studies checked, under half of the shortfall reflects unresolved V genes, and no reason is known for the rest. This sample holds approximately 640,000 clones; around 72% were observed only once. Of the sample, about 1.8% is held by the ten largest clones. The sequencing sample was made of memory CD4+ T cells sorted from blood. The sample's cell subset or site, from its label and the paper: CD45RA-negative fraction. Receptors were obtained from a woman aged 25 to 39 in good health.

The chain joins TRBV30 to TRBJ1-2; tentatively, D is TRBD1 (5 bases). Trimming removed 5 bases from V and 0 bases from J, with 10 bases in between. The CDR3 is 13 amino acids. The germline gives CDR1 GTSNPN, CDR2 SVGIG (reference sequence). The CDR3 nucleotides read TGTGCCTGGGAAGACAGAGCTAACTATGGCTACACCTTC. Translated: CAWEDRANYGYTF.

The chain joins TRBV19 to TRBJ2-7; D is unresolved. The CDR3 extends over 16 amino acids. CDR1 and CDR2 from the germline V gene are LNHDA and SQIVND (reference sequence). The V and J ends lost 3 bases and 0 bases respectively, with 15 bases between them. The CDR3 DNA is TGTGCCAGTAGTATGCATTCGGGTTTGAGCTCCTACGAGCAGTACTTC. It codes for CASSMHSGLSSYEQYF.

J is TRBJ2-4 and V is TRBV27; TRBD1 matches 9 bases. The CDR3 has 17 amino acids. Germline trimming cut 7 bases from V and 0 bases from J; bases unmatched to any gene: 10. From germline, CDR1 is MNHEY and CDR2 SMNVEV (reference sequence). The CDR3 protein is CASTKLGQGLAKNIQYF. For the CDR3, the DNA is TGTGCCAGCACCAAGTTGGGACAGGGTCTAGCCAAAAACATTCAGTACTTC.

V and J are TRBV18 and TRBJ1-2, with D unresolved. V was clipped by 2 bases and J by 2 bases, with 9 bases between them. Germline loops: CDR1 KGHSH, CDR2 LQKENI. The CDR3 consists of 14 residues. The CDR3 DNA is TGTGCCAGCTCACCAGGATCGGGCAACTATGGCTACACCTTC. Protein: CASSPGSGNYGYTF. Full variable domain (missing parts from reference TRBV18 and TRBJ1-2): NAGVMQNPRHLVRRRGQEARLRCSPMKGHSHVYWYRQLPEEGLKFMVYLQKENIIDESGMPKERFSAEFPKEGPSILRIQQVVRGDSAAYFCASSPGSGNYGYTFGSGTRLTVV.

The rearrangement joins TRBV28 to TRBJ2-5; D is possibly TRBD2 (5 bases). Germline V CDR1 and CDR2: MDHEN, SYDVKM. Trimming took off 1 base at V and 5 bases at J, with 14 bases between the two ends. CDR3 size: 15 residues. The CDR3 coding sequence is TGTGCCAGCAGTTTATCCCTGCGCGGGTTCGAGACCCAGTACTTC. This translates into CASSLSLRGFETQYF.

The CDR3 DNA reads as TGTGCCAGCAGTGAAGGGGTGGGGGGACTAGCAGCCGGTTACGAGCAGTACTTC. It translates to CASSEGVGGLAAGYEQYF. The V gene is TRBV6-1, the J gene TRBJ2-7, with 9 bases matching TRBD2. The CDR3 runs 18 residues. CDR1 and CDR2 from the germline V gene are MNHNS and SASEGT. J lost 4 bases, V lost 1 base, and 14 bases had no gene match.

This clone was recorded only once. The chain links TRBV5-3 to TRBJ1-4, with no clear D. TRBV5-3 belongs to the ORF category, with a function that is uncertain. The V end was cut by 4 bases, the J end by 3 bases, with 10 bases between. The CDR3 spans 14 residues. The CDR3 sequence is CARSPCVANEKLFF. For the CDR3, the DNA is TGTGCCAGAAGCCCGTGTGTAGCTAATGAAAAACTGTTTTTT.

The rearrangement links TRBV6-4 to TRBJ2-2, with D maybe TRBD2 (6 bases). CDR1 is MRHNA, CDR2 SNTAGT, per germline. Between the trimmed V and J ends, which lost 3 bases and 4 bases, there was a span of 12 bases. The CDR3 totals 15 residues. The CDR3: CASSEMAGTTGELFF. As DNA, the CDR3 is TGTGCCAGCAGTGAAATGGCGGGGACCACCGGGGAGCTGTTTTTT.

The chain joins TRBV6-6 to TRBJ2-7; TRBD1 might be the D (5 bases). Between the trimmed V and J ends, which lost 6 bases and 3 bases, there was a span of 12 bases. There are 13 residues in the CDR3. Germline assignment: CDR1 MNHNY and CDR2 SVGAGI (reference sequence). The CDR3 DNA sequence: TGTGCCAGCAGATACGGCAGGGACTACGAGCAGTACTTC. Its translation is CASRYGRDYEQYF.

The sample holds a few counts of this clone. The genes are TRBV5-1 and TRBJ2-4; unclear D gene. The V gene's germline CDR1 is SGHRS and CDR2 YFSETQ. Trimming left V 0 bases short and J 12 bases short, with 16 bases between. The CDR3 is 14 residues long. In DNA form, the CDR3 reads TGCGCCAGCAGCTTGGGTTACGCGAAGGAAAATCAGTACTTC. Protein sequence: CASSLGYAKENQYF.

This chain links TRBV25-1 with TRBJ2-1, with no clear D. CDR1 is MGHDK and CDR2 is SYGVNS in the germline V gene. There are 15 residues in the CDR3. V was shortened by 3 bases and J by 0 bases, with 9 bases between the two germline ends. Here the CDR3 reads CASSEPTSSYNEQFF. The CDR3 DNA follows: TGTGCCAGCAGTGAGCCAACGAGCTCCTACAATGAGCAGTTCTTC. Full variable domain (rest looked up from reference TRBV25-1 and TRBJ2-1): EADIYQTPRYLVIGTGKKITLECSQTMGHDKMYWYQQDPGMELHLIHYSYGVNSTEKGDLSSESTVSRIRTEHFPLTLESARPSHTSQYLCASSEPTSSYNEQFFGPGTRLTVL.

The table lists this clone with a count of one. The V gene is TRBV18, the J gene TRBJ2-5; D call uncertain. Trimming removed 2 bases at V and 3 bases at J, with 7 bases between. The germline V gene encodes CDR1 KGHSH and CDR2 LQKENI. This CDR3 spans 13 amino acids. This chain's CDR3 is CASSPISEETQYF. The CDR3 DNA reads TGTGCCAGCTCACCAATTTCCGAAGAGACCCAGTACTTC. The full variable domain, rest sourced from reference TRBV18 and TRBJ2-5, is NAGVMQNPRHLVRRRGQEARLRCSPMKGHSHVYWYRQLPEEGLKFMVYLQKENIIDESGMPKERFSAEFPKEGPSILRIQQVVRGDSAAYFCASSPISEETQYFGPGTRLLVL.

The chain combines TRBV7-8 with TRBJ1-5; D gene ambiguous. Germline V gene lookup returns CDR1 SGHVS and CDR2 FQNEAQ. Trimming removed 5 bases at V and 10 bases at J, with 15 bases between. The CDR3 covers 13 residues. This CDR3 is CASSPGRNSPQHF. CDR3 in DNA: TGTGCCAGCAGCCCGGGTCGTAACTCACCCCAGCATTTT.

Concerning this clone: Within the sample, other DNA sequences also encode this same CDR3. V usage is TRBV5-1 and J usage is TRBJ2-1; D possibly corresponds to TRBD2 (6 bases). Germline V gene sequence: CDR1 SGHRS, CDR2 YFSETQ. The germline V and J ends were trimmed by 1 base and 4 bases, with 12 bases remaining between them. This CDR3 region has 15 residues. The CDR3 spells CASSLSSGGYNEQFF. The CDR3 region has the DNA TGCGCCAGCAGCTTGAGTTCCGGGGGTTACAATGAGCAGTTCTTC. Complete variable domain (other parts from reference TRBV5-1 and TRBJ2-1): KAGVTQTPRYLIKTRGQQVTLSCSPISGHRSVSWYQQTPGQGLQFLFEYFSETQRNKGNFPGRFSGRQFSNSRSEMNVSTLELGDSALYLCASSLSSGGYNEQFFGPGTRLTVL.

The chain is built from TRBV6-5 and TRBJ2-2; 7 bases align to TRBD1. The CDR3 consists of 13 residues. Trimming at V came to 5 bases and at J to 6 bases, leaving 3 bases not matched to a gene. Germline lookup yields CDR1 MNHEY and CDR2 SVGAGI. The CDR3 coding sequence is TGTGCCAGCAGTAAGCAGGGGGCCGGGGAGCTGTTTTTT. Its translation: CASSKQGAGELFF.

The chain links TRBV11-2 to TRBJ2-7; D call uncertain. This CDR3 region has 14 residues. The germline V gene encodes CDR1 SGHAT and CDR2 FQNNGV. With 4 bases removed from V and 0 bases from J, the gap between germline ends came to 10 bases. The CDR3 is CASSSQVDSYEQYF. CDR3 DNA: TGTGCCAGCAGCTCACAAGTTGACTCCTACGAGCAGTACTTC.

For this clone: A much more abundant neighbour one base away suggests this may be a read error. CDR3 in amino acids: CASSLAETQYF. The CDR3 DNA reads TGTGCCAGCAGCTTAGCAGAGACCCAGTACTTC. The V and J genes are TRBV7-6 and TRBJ2-5; D gene uncertain. This CDR3 contains 11 residues. Germline V gene lookup returns CDR1 SGHVS and CDR2 FNYEAQ. Trimming took 0 bases from V and 4 from J, leaving 0 bases between them.

In its sample, this clone was seen a few times. The V and J genes are TRBV10-3 and TRBJ1-5, with TRBD1 identical over 9 bases. The CDR3 runs 16 residues. V lost 0 bases, J lost 5 bases, and 5 bases stayed unmatched. CDR1 is ENHRY and CDR2 is SYGVKD in the germline V gene. CDR3 sequence reads: CAISESRTGVDQPQHF. The CDR3 bases are TGTGCCATCAGTGAGTCAAGGACAGGGGTTGATCAGCCCCAGCATTTT.